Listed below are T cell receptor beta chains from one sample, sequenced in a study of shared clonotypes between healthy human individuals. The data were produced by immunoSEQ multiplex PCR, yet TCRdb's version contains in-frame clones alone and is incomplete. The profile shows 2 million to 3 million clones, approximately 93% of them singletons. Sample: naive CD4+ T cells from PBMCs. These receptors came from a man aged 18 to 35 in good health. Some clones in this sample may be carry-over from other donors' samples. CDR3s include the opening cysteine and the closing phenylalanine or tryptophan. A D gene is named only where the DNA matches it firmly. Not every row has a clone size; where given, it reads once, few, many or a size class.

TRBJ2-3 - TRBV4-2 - TGTGCCAGCAGCCAAGATTACGGATATACACAGAGTACGCAGTATTTT CASSQDYGYTQSTQYF
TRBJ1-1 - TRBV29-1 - TGCAGCGTTTCGGGGCGGACGGGGGCCACTGAAGCTTTCTTT CSVSGRTGATEAFF
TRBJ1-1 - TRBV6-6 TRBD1 TGTGCCAGCACCGAAAGGGGAACCGGGACAGGGACTGAAGCTTTCTTT CASTERGTGTGTEAFF
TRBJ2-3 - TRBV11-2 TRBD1 TGTGCCAGCAGCTTATCCCAGGGGGCAGCAGATACGCAGTATTTT CASSLSQGAADTQYF
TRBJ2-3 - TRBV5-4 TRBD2 TGTGCCAGCAGCTTCGCGGGAGGAGGCACAGATACGCAGTATTTT CASSFAGGGTDTQYF
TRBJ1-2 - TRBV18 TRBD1 TGTGCCAGCTCACCAGCGTTGGGACAGGGGCTTTTTTCTTATGATGGCTACACCTTC CASSPALGQGLFSYDGYTF
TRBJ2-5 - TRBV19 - TGTGCCAGTAACACAGGGCACCTGGAAGAGACCCAGTACTTC CASNTGHLEETQYF
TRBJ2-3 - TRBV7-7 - TGTGCCAGCAGCTTTCGGTCGGGAGTCCCCACAGATACGCAGTATTTT CASSFRSGVPTDTQYF
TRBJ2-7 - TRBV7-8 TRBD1 TGTGCCAGCAGCTCCATCCGACAGGGCTCCTACGAGCAGTACTTC CASSSIRQGSYEQYF
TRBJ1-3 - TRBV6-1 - TGTGCCAGCAGTGCTCGTCGGGGTGGTGGAAACACCATATATTTT CASSARRGGGNTIYF
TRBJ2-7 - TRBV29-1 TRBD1 TGCAGCGTTGGAGGACAGGGAGTCTACGAGCAGTACTTC CSVGGQGVYEQYF
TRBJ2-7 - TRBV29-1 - TGCAGCGTTGGTTGGCAGGGGAAGCCGGGGGAGCAGTACTTC CSVGWQGKPGEQYF
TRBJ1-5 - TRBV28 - TGTGCCAGCAGCCCCGGTATCACGATCAATCAGCCCCAGCATTTT CASSPGITINQPQHF
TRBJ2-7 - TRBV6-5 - TGTGCCAGCAGCACCCCCGGCAGGGCTGAGCAGTACTTC CASSTPGRAEQYF
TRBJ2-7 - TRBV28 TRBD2 TGTGCCAGCAGTTTAGGGACTAGCGGTACCTACGAGCAGTACTTC CASSLGTSGTYEQYF
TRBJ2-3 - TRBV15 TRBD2 TGTGCCACCAGGACTAGCGGAACAGATACGCAGTATTTT CATRTSGTDTQYF
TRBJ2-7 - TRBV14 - TGTGCCAGCAGCCGTACCTACGAGCAGTACTTC CASSRTYEQYF
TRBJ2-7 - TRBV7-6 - TGTGCCAGCAGCTTACAGGGAAGTATCCACGAGCAGTACTTC CASSLQGSIHEQYF
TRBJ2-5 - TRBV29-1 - TGCAGCGTTGAAGAAGAGGGGGGCGCCATCCCAGAGACCCAGTACTTC CSVEEEGGAIPETQYF
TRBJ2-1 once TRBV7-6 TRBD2 TGTGCCAGCAGCCTTAACAGCGGGAGTGGGAATGAGCAGTTCTTC CASSLNSGSGNEQFF
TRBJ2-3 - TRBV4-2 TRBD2 TGTGCCAGCAGTCCCAATTCGAAGCGGGGGGTTATAGATACGCAGTATTTT CASSPNSKRGVIDTQYF
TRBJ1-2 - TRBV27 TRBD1 TGTGCCAGCGGCGGGTATAGACCGAGGGGGCGTGGCTACACCTTC CASGGYRPRGRGYTF
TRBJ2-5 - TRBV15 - TGTGCCACCAGCAGCTTCCGGCAGGGACGACAAGAGACCCAGTACTTC CATSSFRQGRQETQYF
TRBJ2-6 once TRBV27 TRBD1 TGTGCCAGCAGTCTATTTTATGGGACAGACAAATTTCCTGGGGCCAACGTCCTGACTTTC CASSLFYGTDKFPGANVLTF
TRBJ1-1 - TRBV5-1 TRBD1 TGCGCCAGCAGCCCGACGGACAGGGGGCACACTGAAGCTTTCTTT CASSPTDRGHTEAFF
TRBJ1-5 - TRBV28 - TGTGCCACGGCAGGGAGCAATCAGCCCCAGCATTTT CATAGSNQPQHF
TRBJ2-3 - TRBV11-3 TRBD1 TGTGCCAGCAGCCCAAGTCAAGACAGGGGAATTGCAGATACGCAGTATTTT CASSPSQDRGIADTQYF
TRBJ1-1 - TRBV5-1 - TGCGCCAGCAGCTCGGGGGCCTTGAACACTGAAGCTTTCTTT CASSSGALNTEAFF
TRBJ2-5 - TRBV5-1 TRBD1 TGCGCCAGTCATACTACAGGGGCGGAGACCCAGTACTTC CASHTTGAETQYF
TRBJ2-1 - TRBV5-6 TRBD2 TGTGCCAGCAGCTTGGTCCTAGCGGGAGGGGAGCAGTTCTTC CASSLVLAGGEQFF
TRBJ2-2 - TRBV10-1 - TGCGCCAGCAGTGAGTCATCGGGAACCGGGGAGCTGTTTTTT CASSESSGTGELFF
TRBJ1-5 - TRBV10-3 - TGTGCCATCAGTGAGTCTAATCAGCCCCAGCATTTT CAISESNQPQHF
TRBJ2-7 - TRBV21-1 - TGTGCCAGCCCCGAGACGCTAAAGCGGGCTTCCTACGAGCAGTACTTC CASPETLKRASYEQYF
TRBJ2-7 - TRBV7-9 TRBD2 TGTGCCAGCAGCTTAGGGACTAGCGGGAGTTCCTACGAGCAGTACTTC CASSLGTSGSSYEQYF
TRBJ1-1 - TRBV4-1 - TGCGCCAGCAGCCAAGTATCCTCTTACACTGAAGCTTTCTTT CASSQVSSYTEAFF
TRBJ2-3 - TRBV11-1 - TGTGCCAGCAGCCCCCGACTCAGAGATACGCAGTATTTT CASSPRLRDTQYF
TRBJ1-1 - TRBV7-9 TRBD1 TGTGCCAGCAGCTTAGTCCTGACAGGGGTGATTGAAGCTTTCTTT CASSLVLTGVIEAFF
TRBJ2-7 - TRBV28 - TGTGCCAGCAGTTTGGGACCCCAGGAGCAGTACTTC CASSLGPQEQYF
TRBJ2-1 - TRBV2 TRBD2 TGTGCCAGCAGCGACCTATCTAGCGGGTCTTACAATGAGCAGTTCTTC CASSDLSSGSYNEQFF
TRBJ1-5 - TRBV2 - TGTGCCAGCAGTGAAGTGGGCAGACAAAATCAGCCCCAGCATTTT CASSEVGRQNQPQHF
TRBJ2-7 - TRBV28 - TGTGCCAGCAGTTTAGCTAGGTCCTACGAGCAGTACTTC CASSLARSYEQYF
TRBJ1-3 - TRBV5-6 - TGTGCCAGCAGCTTAGGGGACATCACTGGAAACACCATATATTTT CASSLGDITGNTIYF
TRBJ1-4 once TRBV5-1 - TGCGCCAGCAGCTTGGCGGGGCGGGTTAATGAAAAACTGTTTTTT CASSLAGRVNEKLFF
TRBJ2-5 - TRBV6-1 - TGTGCCAGCAGTTCTTCCGAGACCCAGTACTTC CASSSSETQYF
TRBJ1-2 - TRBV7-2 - TGTGCCAGCAGCTTAGTGATGGTTAACTATGGCTACACCTTC CASSLVMVNYGYTF
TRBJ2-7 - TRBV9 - TGTGCCAGCAGCCCCGGCTCTAGGGCCTACGAGCAGTACTTC CASSPGSRAYEQYF
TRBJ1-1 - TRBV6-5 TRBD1 TGTGCCAGCAGCCACAGGGGCGGCACTGAAGCTTTCTTT CASSHRGGTEAFF
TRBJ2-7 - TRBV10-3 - TGTGCCACCAAACTGGACTCCGGGTCCTACGAGCAGTACTTC CATKLDSGSYEQYF
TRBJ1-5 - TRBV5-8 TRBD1 TGTGCCAGCAGCCTAAGGACAGGGGTCCAGCCCCAGCATTTT CASSLRTGVQPQHF
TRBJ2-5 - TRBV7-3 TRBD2 TGTGCCAGCAGCCCGGGCATGGGGCGGGAGGGCCAAGAGACCCAGTACTTC CASSPGMGREGQETQYF
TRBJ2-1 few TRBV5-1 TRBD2 TGCGCCAGCAGCTTGGGGCTAGCGGACTACAATGAGCAGTTCTTC CASSLGLADYNEQFF
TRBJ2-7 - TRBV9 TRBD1 TGTGCCAGCAGCCCGGGGACAGGGACCTACGAGCAGTACTTC CASSPGTGTYEQYF
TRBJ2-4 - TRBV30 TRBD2 TGTGCCTGGAGCATAGCGGGGGGGAGGAAAAACATTCAGTACTTC CAWSIAGGRKNIQYF
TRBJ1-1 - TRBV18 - TGTGCCAGCTCACCTGGGCGGGCGAACACTGAAGCTTTCTTT CASSPGRANTEAFF
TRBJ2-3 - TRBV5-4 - TGTGCCAGCAGCAAGGGGGGGAGGGGCAGCACAGATACGCAGTATTTT CASSKGGRGSTDTQYF
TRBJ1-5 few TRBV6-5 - TGTGCCAGCAGCCGGGGGGGGAGCGGCAATCAGCCCCAGCATTTT CASSRGGSGNQPQHF
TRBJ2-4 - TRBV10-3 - TGTGCCATCAGTGAGTCAGAGGGGGACATTCAGTACTTC CAISESEGDIQYF
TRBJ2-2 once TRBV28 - TGTGCCAGCAGTTTTGGAAGCATCGGCACCGGGGAGCTGTTTTTT CASSFGSIGTGELFF